This is a list of T cell receptor beta chains from one sample in a study of T cells after yellow fever vaccination. TCRdb reanalysed the 5' RACE reads using MiXCR and keeps one entry per CDR3 protein. The profile shows 200,000 to 300,000 distinct CDR3 sequences, approximately 13% of them singletons. Sequencing used CD4+ T cells sorted from PBMCs, obtained 45 days after the yellow fever booster vaccination. These receptors were obtained from a man under 40 who received the YFV17D yellow fever vaccine. The CDR3 runs from the conserved cysteine through the conserved F or W. D genes are given only for firm matches. Clone size appears in some rows only: once, few, many, or a class for an expanded clone.

D gene,J gene,clone size,V gene,CDR3 protein,CDR3 DNA
NA,TRBJ1-5,few,TRBV7-3,CASSPPRGMDQPQHF,TGTGCCAGCAGCCCACCCCGGGGGATGGATCAGCCCCAGCATTTT
NA,TRBJ1-3,NA,TRBV6-5,CASRQGNTIYF,TGTGCCAGCAGACAGGGAAACACCATATATTTT
TRBD2,TRBJ2-3,NA,TRBV5-1,CASSQQTSGSADTQYF,TGCGCCAGCAGCCAACAGACCAGCGGGAGTGCGGATACGCAGTATTTT
NA,TRBJ2-2,NA,TRBV29-1,CSGAPGGATGELFF,TGCAGCGGCGCCCCCGGGGGCGCGACCGGGGAGCTGTTTTTT
NA,TRBJ2-3,few,TRBV5-1,CASGAGDSTDTQYF,TGCGCCAGCGGAGCTGGCGATAGCACAGATACGCAGTATTTT
NA,TRBJ2-7,many,TRBV29-1,CSVGGEEQYF,TGCAGCGTCGGAGGGGAGGAGCAGTACTTC
TRBD2,TRBJ2-7,many,TRBV7-2,CASSWSGTYEQYF,TGTGCCAGCAGTTGGAGCGGGACCTACGAGCAGTACTTC
TRBD2,TRBJ2-7,few,TRBV7-2,CASSLFGGSGEQYF,TGTGCCAGCAGCTTATTTGGCGGGAGCGGCGAGCAGTACTTC
NA,TRBJ2-4,NA,TRBV28,CASVRGSKNIQYF,TGTGCCAGTGTCAGGGGCTCCAAAAACATTCAGTACTTC
NA,TRBJ2-1,few,TRBV4-3,CASSQDSLRSYNEQFF,TGCGCCAGCAGCCAAGACTCTTTACGCTCCTACAATGAGCAGTTCTTC
NA,TRBJ2-5,few,TRBV20-1,CSALYDAETQYF,TGCAGTGCTCTTTATGATGCGGAGACCCAGTACTTC
TRBD1,TRBJ2-1,few,TRBV20-1,CSVPTGGSYNEQFF,TGCAGTGTTCCGACAGGGGGATCCTACAATGAGCAGTTCTTC
NA,TRBJ2-3,NA,TRBV5-1,CASSLNTKGDTQYF,TGCGCCAGCAGCTTGAACACGAAGGGGGATACGCAGTATTTT
NA,TRBJ2-7,few,TRBV20-1,CSASPEGGYSYEQYF,TGCAGTGCTAGCCCCGAGGGGGGCTACTCCTACGAGCAGTACTTC
TRBD2,TRBJ2-2,few,TRBV5-1,CASSLLTLAGDTGELFF,TGCGCCAGCAGCTTGTTAACTCTAGCGGGAGACACCGGGGAGCTGTTTTTT
NA,TRBJ1-4,few,TRBV6-5,CASSYKKGHQKLFF,TGTGCCAGCAGTTACAAGAAGGGCCATCAAAAACTGTTTTTT
TRBD2,TRBJ2-3,NA,TRBV10-2,CASSYSGLAGRSDTQYF,TGCGCCAGCAGTTACTCCGGACTAGCGGGAAGATCAGATACGCAGTATTTT
NA,TRBJ2-3,NA,TRBV12-3/TRBV12-4,CASRIESDTQYF,TGTGCCAGCAGAATAGAATCAGATACGCAGTATTTT
TRBD1,TRBJ1-2,NA,TRBV19,CASSIAQGARYGYTF,TGTGCCAGTAGTATAGCGCAGGGGGCGAGATATGGCTACACCTTC
NA,TRBJ1-3,few,TRBV12-3/TRBV12-4,CASSLGGVGNTIYF,TGTGCCAGCAGCTTGGGGGGCGTTGGAAACACCATATATTTT
NA,TRBJ2-3,NA,TRBV20-1,CSAPRVAGSNPDTQYF,TGCAGTGCCCCCAGAGTAGCCGGGAGTAACCCAGATACGCAGTATTTT
NA,TRBJ2-2,few,TRBV5-1,CASSDGATGSGELFF,TGCGCCAGCAGCGACGGGGCCACGGGGTCGGGGGAGCTGTTTTTT
NA,TRBJ1-1,once,TRBV7-9,CASSLALGMNTEAFF,TGTGCCAGCAGCCTAGCGCTGGGAATGAACACTGAAGCTTTCTTT
NA,TRBJ1-2,few,TRBV6-1,CASTPSRAGYGYTF,TGTGCCAGCACTCCTAGTAGGGCAGGGTATGGCTACACCTTC
NA,TRBJ2-7,NA,TRBV23-1,CASSQSPTAEQYF,TGCGCCAGCAGTCAATCCCCGACTGCCGAGCAGTACTTC
NA,TRBJ2-2,many,TRBV3-1,CASSRSWNTGELFF,TGTGCCAGCAGCAGGTCTTGGAACACCGGGGAGCTGTTTTTT
TRBD1,TRBJ1-4,few,TRBV6-1,CASSSLGQGEKLFF,TGTGCCAGCAGCTCCCTCGGACAGGGCGAAAAACTGTTTTTT
TRBD2,TRBJ2-7,few,TRBV20-1,CSARGLADHEQYF,TGCAGTGCTAGAGGACTAGCGGACCACGAGCAGTACTTC
NA,TRBJ2-7,NA,TRBV7-2,CASRLPPYEQYF,TGTGCCAGCCGCCTGCCCCCCTACGAGCAGTACTTC
TRBD2,TRBJ2-3,few,TRBV5-1,CASSSTLAGGSDTQYF,TGCGCCAGCAGCTCTACCCTAGCGGGAGGTTCAGATACGCAGTATTTT
TRBD2,TRBJ2-3,few,TRBV5-5,CASSLGSGGGPDTQYF,TGTGCCAGCAGCTTGGGTTCGGGAGGAGGGCCAGATACGCAGTATTTT
NA,TRBJ2-7,NA,TRBV7-2,CASSLPQGLHEQYF,TGTGCCAGCAGCCTACCGCAGGGTCTCCACGAGCAGTACTTC
TRBD1,TRBJ2-3,few,TRBV5-6,CASSRGGATDTQYF,TGTGCCAGCTCTCGAGGGGGCGCCACAGATACGCAGTATTTT
NA,TRBJ2-4,NA,TRBV20-1,CSARDPRKNIQYF,TGCAGTGCTAGAGATCCGAGGAAAAACATTCAGTACTTC
TRBD2,TRBJ2-5,few,TRBV6-2/TRBV6-3,CASSTRLAAIQETQYF,TGTGCCAGCAGCACACGTCTAGCGGCGATACAAGAGACCCAGTACTTC